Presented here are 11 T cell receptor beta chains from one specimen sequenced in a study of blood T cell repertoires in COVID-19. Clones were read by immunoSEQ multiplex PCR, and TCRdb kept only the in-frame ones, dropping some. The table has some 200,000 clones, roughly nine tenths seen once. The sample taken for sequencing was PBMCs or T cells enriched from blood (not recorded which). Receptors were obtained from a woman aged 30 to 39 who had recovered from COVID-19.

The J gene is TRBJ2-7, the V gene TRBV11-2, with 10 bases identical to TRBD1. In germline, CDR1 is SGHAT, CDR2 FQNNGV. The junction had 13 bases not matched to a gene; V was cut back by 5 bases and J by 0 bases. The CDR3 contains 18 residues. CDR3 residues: CASSVPSAGQGSSYEQYF. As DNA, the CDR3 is TGTGCCAGCAGCGTACCATCGGCGGGACAGGGGAGCTCCTACGAGCAGTACTTC.

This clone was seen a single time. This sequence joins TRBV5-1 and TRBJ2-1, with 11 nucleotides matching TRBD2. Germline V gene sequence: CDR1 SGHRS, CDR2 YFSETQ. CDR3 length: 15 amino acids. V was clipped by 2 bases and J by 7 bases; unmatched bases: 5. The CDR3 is CASSFLAGGPNEQFF. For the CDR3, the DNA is TGCGCCAGCAGCTTCTTAGCGGGAGGGCCAAATGAGCAGTTCTTC.

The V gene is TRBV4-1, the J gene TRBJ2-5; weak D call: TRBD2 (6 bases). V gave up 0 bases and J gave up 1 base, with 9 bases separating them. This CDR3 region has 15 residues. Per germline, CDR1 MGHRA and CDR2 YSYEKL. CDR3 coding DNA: TGCGCCAGCAGCCAAGACCCGACTAGCCAAGAGACCCAGTACTTC. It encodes CASSQDPTSQETQYF.

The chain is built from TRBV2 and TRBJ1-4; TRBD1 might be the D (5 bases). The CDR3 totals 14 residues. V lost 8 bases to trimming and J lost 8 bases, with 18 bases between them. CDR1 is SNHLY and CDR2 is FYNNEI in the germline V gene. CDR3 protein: CASLTGRGEEKLFF. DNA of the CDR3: TGTGCCAGCCTAACGGGGAGGGGAGAGGAAAAACTGTTTTTT.

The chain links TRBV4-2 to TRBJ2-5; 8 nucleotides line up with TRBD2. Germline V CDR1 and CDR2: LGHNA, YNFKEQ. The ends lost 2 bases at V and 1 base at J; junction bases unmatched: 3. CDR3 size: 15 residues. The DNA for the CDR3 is TGTGCCAGCAGCCAAAGCGCGGGGGGCCAAGAGACCCAGTACTTC. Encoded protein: CASSQSAGGQETQYF.

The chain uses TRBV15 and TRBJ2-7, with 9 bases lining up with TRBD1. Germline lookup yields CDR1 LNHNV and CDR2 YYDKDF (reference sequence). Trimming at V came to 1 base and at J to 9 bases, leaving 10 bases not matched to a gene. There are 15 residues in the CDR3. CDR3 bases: TGTGCCACCAGCAGAGGACAGGGGGAGGGAAGCGGGCAGTACTTC. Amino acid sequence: CATSRGQGEGSGQYF.

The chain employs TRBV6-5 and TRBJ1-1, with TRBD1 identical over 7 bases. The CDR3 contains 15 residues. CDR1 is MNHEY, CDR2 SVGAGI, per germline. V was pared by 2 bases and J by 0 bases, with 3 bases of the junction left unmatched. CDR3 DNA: TGTGCCAGCAGTTACGAGGGGGCGGTGAACACTGAAGCTTTCTTT. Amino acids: CASSYEGAVNTEAFF.

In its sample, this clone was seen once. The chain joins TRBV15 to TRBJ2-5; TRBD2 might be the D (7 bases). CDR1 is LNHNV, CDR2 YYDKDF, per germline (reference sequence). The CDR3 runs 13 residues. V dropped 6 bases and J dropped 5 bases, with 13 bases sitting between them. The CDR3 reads CATSTGGRETQYF. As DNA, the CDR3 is TGTGCCACCAGTACGGGGGGCCGGGAGACCCAGTACTTC.

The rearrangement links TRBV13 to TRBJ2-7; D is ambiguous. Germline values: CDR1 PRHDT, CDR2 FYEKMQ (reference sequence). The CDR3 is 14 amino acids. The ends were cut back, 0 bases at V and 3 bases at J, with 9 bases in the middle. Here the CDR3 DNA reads TGTGCCAGCAGCTTAGGAATAGAAGACTACGAGCAGTACTTC. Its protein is CASSLGIEDYEQYF.

The CDR3 reads CASSIVNAGNSPLHF. CDR3 DNA sequence: TGTGCCAGTAGTATTGTGAACGCGGGTAATTCACCCCTCCACTTT. V gene TRBV19 combines with J gene TRBJ1-6; D uncertain. Germline CDR1 is LNHDA and CDR2 is SQIVND (reference sequence). The CDR3 loop spans 15 amino acids. The V gene lost 3 bases and the J gene lost 6 bases, with 12 bases spanning the gap.

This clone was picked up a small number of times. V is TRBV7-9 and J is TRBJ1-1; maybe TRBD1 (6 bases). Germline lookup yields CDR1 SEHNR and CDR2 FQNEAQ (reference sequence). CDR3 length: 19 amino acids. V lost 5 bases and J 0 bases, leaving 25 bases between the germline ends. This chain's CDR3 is CASSPPQGAERGMNTEAFF. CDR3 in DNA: TGTGCCAGCAGCCCGCCACAGGGCGCCGAAAGGGGGATGAACACTGAAGCTTTCTTT.